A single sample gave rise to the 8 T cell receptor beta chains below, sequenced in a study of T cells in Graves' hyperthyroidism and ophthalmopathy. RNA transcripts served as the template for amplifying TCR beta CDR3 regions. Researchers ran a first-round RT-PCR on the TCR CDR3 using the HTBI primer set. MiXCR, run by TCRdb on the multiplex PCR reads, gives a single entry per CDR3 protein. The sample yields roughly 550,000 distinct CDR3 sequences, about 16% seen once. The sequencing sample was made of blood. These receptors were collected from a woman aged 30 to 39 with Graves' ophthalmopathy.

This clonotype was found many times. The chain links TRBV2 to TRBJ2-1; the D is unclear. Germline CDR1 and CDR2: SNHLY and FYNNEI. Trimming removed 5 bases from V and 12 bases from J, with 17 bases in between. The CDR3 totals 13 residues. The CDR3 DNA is TGTGCCAGCAGTAAAGGGCCTATCTTAGGGCAGTTCTTC. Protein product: CASSKGPILGQFF.

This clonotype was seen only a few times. The CDR3 nucleotides read TGCGCCAGCAGCCAAGATAGCGTGTGGGGCGTGGATGAGCAGTTCTTC. Translating gives CASSQDSVWGVDEQFF. The chain links TRBV4-3 to TRBJ2-1; TRBD1 or TRBD2 may be the D gene (5 bases each). V shed 0 bases and J shed 8 bases, with 17 bases lying between them. The CDR3 is 16 amino acids. From germline, CDR1 is LGHNA and CDR2 YSLEER.

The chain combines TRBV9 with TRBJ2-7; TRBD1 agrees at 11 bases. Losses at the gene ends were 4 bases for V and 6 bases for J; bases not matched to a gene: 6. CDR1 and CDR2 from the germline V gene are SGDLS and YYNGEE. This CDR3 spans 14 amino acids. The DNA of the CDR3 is TGTGCCAGCAGCCCCCGGACAGGGGGCCCCGAGCAGTACTTC. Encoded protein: CASSPRTGGPEQYF.

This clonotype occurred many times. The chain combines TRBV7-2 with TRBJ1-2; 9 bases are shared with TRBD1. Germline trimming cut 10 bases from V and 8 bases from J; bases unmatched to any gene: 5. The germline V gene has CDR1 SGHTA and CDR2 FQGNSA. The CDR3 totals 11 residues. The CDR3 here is CATGQGLGYTF. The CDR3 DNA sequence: TGTGCCACCGGACAGGGGCTCGGCTACACCTTC.

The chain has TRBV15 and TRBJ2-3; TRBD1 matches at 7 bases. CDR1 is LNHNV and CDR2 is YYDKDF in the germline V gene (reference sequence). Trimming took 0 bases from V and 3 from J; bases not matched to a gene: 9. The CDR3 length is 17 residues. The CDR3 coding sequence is TGTGCCACCAGCAGAGATATAGGGTACAGGGGAACAGATACGCAGTATTTT. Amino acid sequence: CATSRDIGYRGTDTQYF.

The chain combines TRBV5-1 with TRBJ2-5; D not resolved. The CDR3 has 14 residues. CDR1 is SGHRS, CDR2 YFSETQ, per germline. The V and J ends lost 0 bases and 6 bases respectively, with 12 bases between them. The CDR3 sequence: CASSLEDWIKTQYF. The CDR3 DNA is TGCGCCAGCAGCTTGGAAGACTGGATAAAGACCCAGTACTTC.

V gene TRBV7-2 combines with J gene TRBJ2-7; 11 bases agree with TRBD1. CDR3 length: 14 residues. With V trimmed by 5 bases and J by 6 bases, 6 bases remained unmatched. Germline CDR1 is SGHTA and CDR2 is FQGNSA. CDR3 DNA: TGTGCCAGCAGCCCATGGACAGGGGGCTCCGAGCAGTACTTC. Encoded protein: CASSPWTGGSEQYF.

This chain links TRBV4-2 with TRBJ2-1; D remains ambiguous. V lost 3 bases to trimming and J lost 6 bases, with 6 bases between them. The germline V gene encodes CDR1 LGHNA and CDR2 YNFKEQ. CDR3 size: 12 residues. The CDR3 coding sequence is TGTGCCAGCAGCCACACTCCCAATGAGCAGTTCTTC. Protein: CASSHTPNEQFF.